The rows below give T cell receptor beta chains drawn from one sample of a study of low-dose radiotherapy and immunotherapy resistance in tumors. MiXCR, run by TCRdb on the reads, gives a single entry per CDR3 protein. The sample comprises 60,000 to 90,000 distinct CDR3 sequences, around 30% of which are singletons, and 11% rests with the top ten. The sample in question was PBMCs, obtained before treatment. Receptors originate from a female donor with ovarian cancer. CDR3s include the opening cysteine and the closing phenylalanine or tryptophan. The D gene is left open where the match is weak. The size field is filled for only some rows; it gives once, few, many or a size class.

d_gene	j_gene	v_gene	abundance	CDR3aa	CDR3nt
TRBD1	TRBJ2-2	TRBV2	many	CASNPADRGLGTGELFF	TGTGCCAGCAACCCCGCGGACAGGGGGCTCGGGACCGGGGAGCTGTTTTTT
NA	TRBJ2-7	TRBV28	few	CASKGGGQTYEQYF	TGTGCCAGCAAAGGTGGGGGACAAACTTACGAGCAGTACTTC
NA	TRBJ2-7	TRBV28	few	CASSLRTVSSYEQYF	TGTGCCAGCAGTTTAAGGACAGTCAGCTCCTACGAGCAGTACTTC
TRBD1	TRBJ1-6	TRBV3-1	many	CASSRGQGNSPLHF	TGTGCCAGCAGCCGAGGACAGGGGAATTCACCCCTCCACTTT
NA	TRBJ1-1	TRBV30	many	CAWNPGQNTEAFF	TGTGCCTGGAACCCAGGACAGAACACTGAAGCTTTCTTT
NA	TRBJ2-1	TRBV7-2	many	CASSPRTTGSVNEQFF	TGTGCCAGCAGCCCGCGGACGACAGGATCGGTCAATGAGCAGTTCTTC
NA	TRBJ2-1	TRBV10-3	many	CAISAAGSSYNEQFF	TGTGCCATCAGTGCCGCGGGGAGCTCCTACAATGAGCAGTTCTTC
TRBD2	TRBJ2-1	TRBV10-3	many	CAIRTSADNEQFF	TGTGCCATCAGGACTAGCGCCGACAATGAGCAGTTCTTC
NA	TRBJ2-7	TRBV4-3	NA	CASSQDRGNRADLPYEQYF	TGCGCCAGCAGCCAAGATAGGGGGAACAGGGCCGACCTCCCCTACGAGCAGTACTTC
NA	TRBJ2-1	TRBV11-2	NA	CASTDWGEQGYNEQFF	TGTGCCAGCACCGACTGGGGGGAACAGGGTTACAATGAGCAGTTCTTC
NA	TRBJ2-7	TRBV5-1	few	CASSPAGTGLYEQYF	TGCGCCAGCAGCCCGGCCGGGACGGGACTCTACGAGCAGTACTTC
NA	TRBJ1-5	TRBV3-1	many	CASSLGQGGRSNQPQHF	TGTGCCAGCAGCCTCGGGCAGGGAGGTAGGAGCAATCAGCCCCAGCATTTT
TRBD2	TRBJ2-5	TRBV5-1	many	CASSLTLGGGQETQYF	TGCGCCAGCAGCTTGACCCTCGGCGGGGGGCAAGAGACCCAGTACTTC
NA	TRBJ1-4	TRBV29-1	many	CSVEGKEREKLFF	TGCAGCGTTGAGGGGAAGGAAAGGGAAAAACTGTTTTTT
TRBD2	TRBJ2-1	TRBV5-1	many	CASSDRTGSSGGREQFF	TGCGCCAGCAGCGACAGGACCGGGTCTAGCGGGGGGAGAGAGCAGTTCTTC
TRBD1	TRBJ2-3	TRBV28	many	CASSLPQGDATDTQYF	TGTGCCAGCAGTTTACCCCAGGGGGATGCGACAGATACGCAGTATTTT
TRBD2	TRBJ2-5	TRBV7-9	many	CASSTTLAGDQETQYF	TGTGCCAGCAGCACGACACTAGCGGGGGACCAAGAGACCCAGTACTTC
TRBD2	TRBJ2-2	TRBV5-4	NA	CASSLGTSRTGELFF	TGTGCCAGCAGCTTGGGGACTAGCAGAACCGGGGAGCTGTTTTTT
TRBD2	TRBJ2-7	TRBV7-9	many	CASSLAGGPGEQYF	TGTGCCAGCAGCTTAGCGGGAGGGCCGGGCGAGCAGTACTTC
NA	TRBJ2-2	TRBV19	many	CASSPRPPGELFF	TGTGCCAGTAGTCCCCGTCCCCCCGGGGAGCTGTTTTTT
TRBD1	TRBJ1-2	TRBV19	medium-sized	CASTPGGAAHYTF	TGTGCCAGTACCCCAGGGGGGGCGGCTCACTACACCTTC
TRBD2	TRBJ2-3	TRBV29-1	many	CSVDRRGGDTQYF	TGCAGCGTTGACCGACGGGGGGGAGATACGCAGTATTTT
NA	TRBJ1-1	TRBV29-1	many	CSVAETRGTTEAFF	TGCAGCGTTGCAGAAACGAGGGGAACCACTGAAGCTTTCTTT
NA	TRBJ1-2	TRBV2	once	CASRAGAGYTF	TGTGCCAGCAGGGCAGGGGCTGGCTACACCTTC
NA	TRBJ2-2	TRBV5-1	many	CASSERRGAWNTGELFF	TGCGCCAGCAGCGAACGCAGGGGGGCGTGGAACACCGGGGAGCTGTTTTTT
TRBD2	TRBJ2-3	TRBV29-1	many	CSVVVAGGPRQYF	TGCAGCGTTGTCGTAGCGGGAGGGCCACGACAGTATTTT
NA	TRBJ1-1	TRBV20-1	many	CSAGGPNTEAFF	TGCAGTGCTGGGGGGCCCAACACTGAAGCTTTCTTT
NA	TRBJ2-2	TRBV28	NA	CASRDDTGELFF	TGTGCCAGCAGGGATGATACCGGGGAGCTGTTTTTT
TRBD2	TRBJ2-5	TRBV5-4	NA	CASRPTSDVGTQYF	TGTGCCAGCAGGCCCACTAGCGATGTAGGGACCCAGTACTTC
NA	TRBJ1-3	TRBV20-1	NA	CSARRGRSFGNTIYF	TGCAGTGCTAGGCGGGGACGGAGCTTTGGAAACACCATATATTTT
NA	TRBJ2-7	TRBV28	NA	CASTRLGVNEQYF	TGTGCCAGCACCCGGTTGGGGGTAAACGAGCAGTACTTC
NA	TRBJ2-3	TRBV11-2	many	CASSPQRRGQYF	TGTGCCAGCAGCCCGCAGAGACGGGGGCAGTATTTT
TRBD1	TRBJ2-5	TRBV6-6	many	CASRDRVEETQYF	TGTGCCAGCAGGGACAGGGTGGAGGAGACCCAGTACTTC
TRBD1	TRBJ1-2	TRBV5-1	many	CASSRTAGTGANYGYTF	TGCGCCAGCAGCCGGACGGCCGGGACAGGGGCTAACTATGGCTACACCTTC
NA	TRBJ2-3	TRBV20-1	many	CSASDRRGGDTQYF	TGCAGTGCTAGTGATAGAAGAGGAGGAGATACGCAGTATTTT
NA	TRBJ2-1	TRBV12-3/TRBV12-4	many	CASSPTRWENEQFF	TGTGCCAGCAGTCCGACCCGGTGGGAGAACGAGCAGTTCTTC
NA	TRBJ1-2	TRBV2	NA	CASRSAYGYTF	TGTGCCAGCAGATCGGCGTATGGCTACACCTTC
TRBD1	TRBJ1-5	TRBV7-8	many	CASTTGTGSNQPQHF	TGTGCCAGCACAACCGGGACAGGGAGCAATCAGCCCCAGCATTTT
NA	TRBJ1-4	TRBV4-2	NA	CASSQASFRAGDEKLFF	TGTGCCAGCAGCCAAGCTTCGTTTAGAGCGGGGGATGAAAAACTGTTTTTT
TRBD1	TRBJ2-5	TRBV2	few	CASPQDRGPRETQYF	TGTGCCAGCCCCCAGGACAGGGGGCCCCGGGAGACCCAGTACTTC
NA	TRBJ1-2	TRBV6-8	NA	CASSKDGIYGYTF	TGTGCCAGCAGCAAGGACGGAATATATGGCTACACCTTC
NA	TRBJ1-5	TRBV28	many	CASSLNPTDQPQHF	TGTGCCAGCAGTTTAAACCCGACCGATCAGCCCCAGCATTTT
NA	TRBJ2-2	TRBV18	many	CASSPAHHRVDTGELFF	TGTGCCAGCTCGCCAGCTCACCACAGGGTCGACACCGGGGAGCTGTTTTTT
TRBD1	TRBJ2-5	TRBV29-1	NA	CSVEVGTGGVRETQYF	TGCAGCGTTGAAGTAGGGACAGGGGGAGTCAGAGAGACCCAGTACTTC
NA	TRBJ1-1	TRBV28	many	CASTVGSLEAFF	TGTGCCAGCACGGTGGGGTCCCTGGAAGCTTTCTTT
TRBD1	TRBJ2-5	TRBV18	many	CASSPRRQGQETQYF	TGTGCCAGCTCACCTAGGCGACAGGGCCAAGAGACCCAGTACTTC
NA	TRBJ2-7	TRBV3-1	many	CASSPPQGEQYF	TGTGCCAGCAGCCCTCCTCAGGGCGAGCAGTACTTC
NA	TRBJ2-5	TRBV29-1	few	CSGLDSGETQYF	TGCAGCGGGTTGGACAGCGGGGAGACCCAGTACTTC
TRBD2	TRBJ2-1	TRBV3-1	many	CASSLPRGASGSTNEQFF	TGTGCCAGCAGCCTCCCCCGCGGGGCTAGCGGGAGTACCAATGAGCAGTTCTTC
NA	TRBJ2-1	TRBV20-1	many	CSAPRQVNEQFF	TGCAGTGCTCCTAGACAGGTCAATGAGCAGTTCTTC
TRBD2	TRBJ2-1	TRBV20-1	many	CSVPTSGSFYNEQFF	TGCAGTGTTCCGACTAGCGGGAGCTTCTACAATGAGCAGTTCTTC
TRBD1	TRBJ2-5	TRBV10-1	NA	CASRGQGARETQYF	TGCGCCAGCAGGGGACAGGGGGCGCGAGAGACCCAGTACTTC